This T cell receptor beta chain emerged from a study of early T cells in non-severe SARS-CoV-2 infection. Only a few counts were recorded for this clonotype. This CDR3 comprises 13 residues. The V end was cut by 2 bases, the J end by 2 bases, with 10 bases between. Germline CDR1 and CDR2: DFQATT and SNEGSKA (reference sequence). TCRdb fed the 5' RACE reads into MiXCR, producing one record per CDR3 protein. This sample carries approximately 74,000 distinct CDR3 sequences, around 15% of them seen once, and the ten largest clones take 9.5% to 12%. The chain employs TRBV20-1 and TRBJ2-7; D gene ambiguous. The sequence derives from an adult who was a healthcare worker with PCR-confirmed SARS-CoV-2 infection or an uninfected control (not recorded which). Sequenced: whole blood. In DNA form, the CDR3 reads TGCAGTGCTAGAAGGCCAGAGACCTACGAGCAGTACTTC. Protein product: CSARRPETYEQYF.